Here is one T cell receptor beta chain with its context. This sample was taken from a study of T cells in Graves' hyperthyroidism and ophthalmopathy. Researchers amplified the TCR beta CDR3 regions from RNA transcripts. First-round RT-PCR with HTBI primers amplified the TCR CDR3 region. TCRdb reprocessed the multiplex PCR reads with MiXCR, giving one entry per CDR3 protein. The sample gives around 620,000 distinct CDR3 sequences, around 16% of which show up once; less than 4.5% is in the top ten. The J segment lost 1 base and the V segment lost 5 bases, leaving 5 bases of the junction unmatched. Germline V gene data show CDR1 as MDHEN and CDR2 as SYDVKM. The CDR3 runs to 15 residues. The study enrolled patients aged 18 to 65 with newly diagnosed hyperthyroidism of under 2 months' duration. It was uncontrolled infection, other autoimmune disease, pregnancy or lactation that excluded patients. Orbital computed tomography and thyroid ultrasound, together with serum TRAb and thyroxine and clinical symptoms, were used for diagnoses. Under 12 ml fresh peripheral blood yielded the PBMCs.

What was sequenced was blood. This receptor was obtained from a woman younger than 45 with Graves' hyperthyroidism. V and J are TRBV28 and TRBJ1-5; 7 bases align to TRBD1. The CDR3: CASSIDRVSNQPQHF. The CDR3 DNA sequence: TGTGCCAGCAGTATCGACAGGGTGAGCAATCAGCCCCAGCATTTT.